The 26 T cell receptor beta chains presented below share a single source sample, sequenced in a study of T-cell memory formation after mild COVID-19. TCRdb re-derived calls from the 5' RACE reads in MiXCR, one entry per CDR3 protein. Seen here are about 82,000 distinct CDR3 sequences, around 16% observed once, and the top ten hold around two fifths. Sequencing was carried out using PBMCs or a T cell subset sorted from them (not recorded which). The receptors stem from a man younger than 30 who had mild COVID-19 (a few samples of this study predate the infection). Cell type and time point are not known.

This clonotype has at least ten counts. The rearrangement links TRBV7-6 to TRBJ1-1; TRBD1 is a possible D gene (6 bases). V lost 3 bases to trimming and J lost 2 bases, with 10 bases between them. Per the germline V gene, CDR1 is SGHVS and CDR2 is FNYEAQ. This CDR3 has 14 amino acids. CDR3 loop: CASSLTGGNTEAFF. Here the CDR3 DNA reads TGTGCCAGCAGCTTGACCGGGGGCAACACTGAAGCTTTCTTT.

This clonotype was picked up a small number of times. The chain recombines TRBV4-1 with TRBJ1-2, with TRBD1 matching over 8 bases. CDR1 and CDR2 (germline): MGHRA, YSYEKL. The CDR3 has 13 amino acids. The V segment lost 5 bases and the J segment 7 bases; nucleotides outside the gene matches: 6. The chain's CDR3 is CASSIGQGSGYTF. As DNA, the CDR3 is TGCGCCAGCAGCATAGGACAGGGTTCTGGCTACACCTTC.

The J gene is TRBJ2-5, the V gene TRBV5-4; 9 nucleotides match TRBD2. CDR1 is SGHNT, CDR2 YYREEE, per germline (reference sequence). V lost 1 base, J lost 5 bases, and 15 bases stayed unmatched. The CDR3 length is 18 residues. The CDR3 reads CASSLSAGLANRRETQYF. Written as DNA, the CDR3 is TGTGCCAGCAGCTTGTCGGCGGGACTAGCCAACCGTCGGGAGACCCAGTACTTC.

This clonotype came up a few times. V is TRBV27 and J is TRBJ2-1; 8 positions match TRBD2. The CDR3 sequence is 14 residues long. V gave up 2 bases and J gave up 4 bases; unmatched junction bases: 1. CDR1 is MNHEY, CDR2 SMNVEV, per germline (reference sequence). CDR3 amino acids: CASSLERGYNEQFF. CDR3 bases: TGTGCCAGCAGTTTAGAGCGGGGGTACAATGAGCAGTTCTTC.

The sample holds a few counts of this clonotype. The chain recombines TRBV12-3 or TRBV12-4 with TRBJ1-2; TRBD1 is a possible D gene (6 bases). This CDR3 has 15 amino acids. With 1 base removed from V and 4 bases from J, the gap between germline ends came to 13 bases. CDR3 region: CASSLVASDSYGYTF. The CDR3, as DNA: TGTGCCAGCAGTTTAGTGGCCTCGGACAGCTATGGCTACACCTTC.

The V gene is TRBV20-1, the J gene TRBJ2-2, with D possibly TRBD1 on 5 matching bases. The CDR3 covers 15 residues. Germline V lookup: CDR1 DFQATT, CDR2 SNEGSKA (reference sequence). Trimming shortened V by 3 bases and J by 5 bases, and 16 bases separated the two germline ends. The CDR3 region has the DNA TGCAGTGCTAGGAAGGGGTCGCGGCAGACCGGGGAGCTGTTTTTT. Encoded protein: CSARKGSRQTGELFF.

The count of this clonotype is one. The V call is TRBV29-1, the J call TRBJ2-3, with D perhaps assigned TRBD1 or TRBD2 (6 bases each). The CDR3 runs 19 residues. Trimming took off 0 bases at V and 0 bases at J, with 22 bases between the two ends. Germline V gives CDR1 SQVTM, CDR2 ANQGSEA. The CDR3 region has the DNA TGCAGCGTTGAAGACGGGGGCCAAACAAAAAAAGGTAGCACAGATACGCAGTATTTT. Residues: CSVEDGGQTKKGSTDTQYF.

V usage is TRBV6-2 or TRBV6-3 and J usage is TRBJ1-2; D is undetermined. This CDR3 is 13 amino acids long. Germline V gene data show CDR1 as MNHEY and CDR2 as SVGEGT. Trimming took off 8 bases at V and 0 bases at J, with 10 bases between the two ends. The CDR3 DNA sequence: TGTGCCAGCTGGACGCTAGCTAACTATGGCTACACCTTC. As protein: CASWTLANYGYTF.

In this sample, this clonotype turned up many times. The chain uses TRBV4-3 and TRBJ1-6; TRBD1 might be the D (5 bases). Germline V gene lookup returns CDR1 LGHNA and CDR2 YSLEER. V shed 2 bases and J shed 10 bases, with 15 bases lying between them. CDR3 length equals 15 residues. The CDR3 loop is CASSQRDGGRSPLHF. For the CDR3, the DNA is TGCGCCAGCAGCCAAAGGGATGGGGGTCGGTCACCCCTCCACTTT.

With regard to this clonotype: The junction differs from germline at one of its ends, possibly a read error. The chain employs TRBV7-9 and TRBJ1-1; D gene uncertain. The CDR3 has 12 residues. Germline V gives CDR1 SEHNR, CDR2 FQNEAQ (reference sequence). The CDR3 DNA reads TGTGCCAGCAGCACGTCGTTTAGGGAAGCTTTATTT. Its protein is CASSTSFREALF. The variable domain in full, with the rest retrieved from reference TRBV7-9 and TRBJ1-1, is DTGVSQNPRHKITKRGQNVTFRCDPISEHNRLYWYRQTLGQGPEFLTYFQNEAQLEKSRLLSDRFSAERPKGSFSTLEIQRTEQGDSAMYLCASSTSFREALFGQGTRLTVV.

This chain joins TRBV25-1 and TRBJ2-6; D is possibly TRBD1 (5 bases). This CDR3 has 16 residues. Trimming left V 4 bases short and J 0 bases short, with 10 bases between. Germline loops: CDR1 MGHDK, CDR2 SYGVNS. CDR3 bases: TGTGCCAGCAGTGCTCAGGGAAGCTCTGGGGCCAACGTCCTGACTTTC. Its protein is CASSAQGSSGANVLTF.

This clonotype was counted only a few times. The chain links TRBV7-9 to TRBJ2-5; no clear D gene. Germline CDR1 reads SEHNR; CDR2 reads FQNEAQ (reference sequence). The CDR3 runs to 14 residues. V lost 5 bases, J lost 2 bases, and 12 bases lay in between. CDR3 coding DNA: TGTGCCAGCAGCGACATTAGGGTACAAGAGACCCAGTACTTC. As protein: CASSDIRVQETQYF.

Ten or more counts support this clonotype. The CDR3 reads CASSQGGRFGYTF. CDR3 nucleotide sequence: TGCGCCAGCAGCCAAGGCGGAAGGTTTGGCTACACCTTC. The genes are TRBV4-1 and TRBJ1-2; D is ambiguous. V lost 1 base and J lost 7, with 10 bases in between. Germline V gene data show CDR1 as MGHRA and CDR2 as YSYEKL. The CDR3 covers 13 residues.

This clonotype was recorded a few times. The V and J genes are TRBV7-9 and TRBJ2-2; D unclear. Germline CDR1 SEHNR, CDR2 FQNEAQ (reference sequence). This CDR3 is built from 10 residues. Trimming took 3 bases from V and 10 from J, leaving 3 bases between them. The CDR3 coding sequence is TGTGCCAGCAGCTTCGTGGAGCTGTTTTTT. Its translation is CASSFVELFF.

This clonotype showed up just a few times. The chain has TRBV4-1 and TRBJ2-7, with D tentatively TRBD1 (5 bases). CDR1 and CDR2 (germline): MGHRA, YSYEKL. This CDR3 has 12 amino acids. Trimming removed 3 bases at V and 4 bases at J, with 7 bases between. The CDR3: CASSQDMYEQYF. CDR3 nucleotide sequence: TGCGCCAGCAGCCAGGACATGTACGAGCAGTACTTC.

This clonotype has a count of ten or more. The chain combines TRBV20-1 with TRBJ2-7; D is possibly TRBD1 or TRBD2 (5 bases each). In germline, CDR1 is DFQATT, CDR2 SNEGSKA (reference sequence). The CDR3 extends over 13 amino acids. Trimming removed 4 bases from V and 4 bases from J, with 14 bases in between. The CDR3 here is CSATLRDPYEQYF. In DNA form, the CDR3 reads TGCAGTGCTACGCTCCGGGACCCTTACGAGCAGTACTTC.

A few counts support this clonotype. The CDR3 DNA sequence: TGTGCCAGCAGTTACCGCAGTCGTCAGCCCCAGCATTTT. Translation gives CASSYRSRQPQHF. The V and J genes are TRBV6-5 and TRBJ1-5; D is uncertain. Germline V gene sequence: CDR1 MNHEY, CDR2 SVGAGI. V was cut by 2 bases and J by 6 bases, with 8 bases left in between. The CDR3 covers 13 residues.

V is TRBV7-3 and J is TRBJ1-1; D unclear. The CDR3 extends over 13 amino acids. Germline V gives CDR1 SGHTA, CDR2 FQGTGA. The V and J ends lost 2 bases and 4 bases respectively, with 8 bases between them. The CDR3 bases are TGTGCCAGCAGCTTAGGTCCGGCCACTGAAGCTTTCTTT. Its translation: CASSLGPATEAFF. The variable domain in full, with the rest retrieved from reference TRBV7-3 and TRBJ1-1, is GAGVSQTPSNKVTEKGKYVELRCDPISGHTALYWYRQSLGQGPEFLIYFQGTGAADDSGLPNDRFFAVRPEGSVSTLKIQRTERGDSAVYLCASSLGPATEAFFGQGTRLTVV.

This clonotype was seen a handful of times. V gene TRBV5-6 combines with J gene TRBJ1-2; D gene uncertain. Germline V gene lookup returns CDR1 SGHDT and CDR2 YYEEEE. Trimming removed 0 bases at V and 4 bases at J, with 13 bases between. CDR3 size: 15 residues. In nucleotides, the CDR3 is TGTGCCAGCAGCTTGGATGGAGACCCTGTCTATGGCTACACCTTC. This gives the protein CASSLDGDPVYGYTF.

The chain uses TRBV7-8 and TRBJ1-5, with TRBD1 identical over 7 bases. Germline V gene sequence: CDR1 SGHVS, CDR2 FQNEAQ. The CDR3 is made up of 18 amino acids. The V and J ends lost 2 bases and 6 bases, in that order; junction bases with no gene match: 16. The CDR3 spells CASSLPGTVLPSSQPQHF. Here the CDR3 DNA reads TGTGCCAGCAGCTTACCCGGGACAGTTCTCCCATCGAGTCAGCCCCAGCATTTT.

This chain links TRBV5-1 with TRBJ2-4; D is possibly TRBD1 or TRBD2 (6 bases each). V lost 2 bases and J lost 5, with 17 bases in between. The CDR3 is 16 residues long. Germline V CDR1 and CDR2: SGHRS, YFSETQ. The CDR3 sequence: CASSFHLGGPENIQYF. The CDR3 region has the DNA TGCGCCAGCAGCTTTCATCTTGGGGGGCCTGAAAACATTCAGTACTTC.

The genes are TRBV13 and TRBJ2-6; 7 bases map to TRBD2. The V and J ends lost 5 bases and 4 bases, in that order; junction bases with no gene match: 5. CDR3 length equals 15 residues. Germline lookup yields CDR1 PRHDT and CDR2 FYEKMQ (reference sequence). This chain's CDR3 is CASSALTSGANVLTF. CDR3 in DNA: TGTGCCAGCAGCGCCCTGACTAGCGGGGCCAACGTCCTGACTTTC.

The chain uses TRBV11-2 and TRBJ2-3; D is undetermined. CDR1 and CDR2 from the germline V gene are SGHAT and FQNNGV. V lost 0 bases and J 2 bases, leaving 18 bases between the germline ends. This CDR3 is built from 18 residues. CDR3 sequence reads: CASSLDGLRDALTDTQYF. In nucleotides, the CDR3 is TGTGCCAGCAGCTTAGATGGTTTGAGAGATGCCCTCACAGATACGCAGTATTTT.

The V and J genes are TRBV5-1 and TRBJ2-2; a possible D gene is TRBD1 (6 bases). The CDR3 runs 16 residues. CDR1 is SGHRS and CDR2 is YFSETQ in the germline V gene. Trimming pared 0 bases from V and 4 bases from J, leaving 13 bases between. CDR3 region: CASSLGQAVITGELFF. DNA of the CDR3: TGCGCCAGCAGCTTGGGACAGGCGGTGATCACCGGGGAGCTGTTTTTT.

The sample holds many counts of this clonotype. The genes are TRBV18 and TRBJ1-4; D might be TRBD1 (6 bases). The CDR3 is 18 residues long. V dropped 3 bases and J dropped 0 bases, with 17 bases sitting between them. Germline V gene lookup returns CDR1 KGHSH and CDR2 LQKENI. The CDR3 DNA reads TGTGCCAGCTCACCCTCGGTGGGGGGCGTCGCAACTAATGAAAAACTGTTTTTT. Its protein product is CASSPSVGGVATNEKLFF.

In its sample, this clonotype was seen many times. V and J are TRBV5-1 and TRBJ2-7, with 9 bases lining up with TRBD2. Germline V CDR1 and CDR2: SGHRS, YFSETQ. CDR3 size: 14 residues. V was pared by 2 bases and J by 2 bases, with 2 bases of the junction left unmatched. CDR3 nucleotide sequence: TGCGCCAGCAGCTTCGGCGGGGGGGCCTACGAGCAGTACTTC. Its translation: CASSFGGGAYEQYF.